These T cell receptor beta chains were read from a single sample in a study of cytomegalovirus exposure and HLA in healthy donors. Profiling relied on immunoSEQ multiplex PCR, and the TCRdb table lists in-frame clones only, not all of them. The sample holds roughly 72,000 clones, 74% seen once. Sequencing was done on a sample of PBMCs. The receptors shown here come from a human donor in good health. The CDR3 runs from the conserved cysteine through the conserved F or W. D genes are given only for firm matches. Clone size is stated in some rows and not others, as once, few, many or a class when expanded.

J gene: TRBJ2-3
V gene: TRBV4-1
D gene: TRBD2
clone size: -
CDR3 DNA: TGCGCCAGCAGCCAGGGGGGGAGGGATACGCAGTATTTT
CDR3 protein: CASSQGGRDTQYF

J gene: TRBJ2-7
V gene: TRBV6-1
D gene: TRBD2
clone size: -
CDR3 DNA: TGTGCCAGCAGTGGGACTAGCGGGAGGTCGGGTGAGCAGTACTTC
CDR3 protein: CASSGTSGRSGEQYF

J gene: TRBJ1-2
V gene: TRBV6-6
D gene: -
clone size: -
CDR3 DNA: TGTGCCAGCAGTTCAGGGTACGGCAACACCTTC
CDR3 protein: CASSSGYGNTF

J gene: TRBJ2-1
V gene: TRBV6-1
D gene: TRBD2
clone size: few
CDR3 DNA: TGTGCCAGCACTAGACTAGCGGGAGGGAGCAATGAGCAGTTCTTC
CDR3 protein: CASTRLAGGSNEQFF

J gene: TRBJ1-5
V gene: TRBV29-1
D gene: TRBD1
clone size: few
CDR3 DNA: TGCAGCGTTGCAGAACAGGGGGTTCAGCCCCAGCATTTT
CDR3 protein: CSVAEQGVQPQHF

J gene: TRBJ2-7
V gene: TRBV30
D gene: -
clone size: -
CDR3 DNA: TGTGCCTGGAACCTCGGGGTAACGAGGAGCGAGCAGTACTTC
CDR3 protein: CAWNLGVTRSEQYF

J gene: TRBJ2-1
V gene: TRBV10-1
D gene: TRBD2
clone size: once
CDR3 DNA: TGCGCCAGCAGTGAGTCTTACACTAGCGGGAGAGACAATGAGCAGTTCTTC
CDR3 protein: CASSESYTSGRDNEQFF

J gene: TRBJ2-5
V gene: TRBV4-1
D gene: TRBD1
clone size: -
CDR3 DNA: TGCGCCAGCAGCCAAGAAGGGACAGGGGGACGAGAGACCCAGTACTTC
CDR3 protein: CASSQEGTGGRETQYF

J gene: TRBJ2-3
V gene: TRBV7-2
D gene: TRBD2
clone size: -
CDR3 DNA: TGTGCCAGCAGCCATACAACTAGCGGGAGGGACTTCACGCAGTATTTT
CDR3 protein: CASSHTTSGRDFTQYF

J gene: TRBJ2-7
V gene: TRBV6-1
D gene: TRBD2
clone size: few
CDR3 DNA: TGTGCCATTACAAGAGCGGGAGGGTCCTACGAGCAGTACTTC
CDR3 protein: CAITRAGGSYEQYF

J gene: TRBJ2-7
V gene: TRBV4-2
D gene: TRBD2
clone size: -
CDR3 DNA: TGTGCCAGCAGCCTTCCGACTAGCGGGAGGCCCTACGAGCAGTACTTC
CDR3 protein: CASSLPTSGRPYEQYF

J gene: TRBJ1-4
V gene: TRBV25-1
D gene: TRBD1
clone size: -
CDR3 DNA: TGTGCCAGCAGTGACCGGACAGGGGTTGAAAAACTGTTTTTT
CDR3 protein: CASSDRTGVEKLFF

J gene: TRBJ1-4
V gene: TRBV6-1
D gene: TRBD1
clone size: few
CDR3 DNA: TGTGCCAGCAGTGAAGTGAAAGGGGGCGGGATAGGCGAAAAACTGTTTTTT
CDR3 protein: CASSEVKGGGIGEKLFF

J gene: TRBJ2-7
V gene: TRBV27
D gene: TRBD1
clone size: -
CDR3 DNA: TGTGCCAGCAGTCCCCGGACAGGGGACGAGCAGTACTTC
CDR3 protein: CASSPRTGDEQYF

J gene: TRBJ2-1
V gene: TRBV9
D gene: TRBD2
clone size: -
CDR3 DNA: TGTGCCAGCAGCGTAGGTATTAGCGGGTGGAACAATGAGCAGTTCTTC
CDR3 protein: CASSVGISGWNNEQFF

J gene: TRBJ1-2
V gene: TRBV5-6
D gene: -
clone size: -
CDR3 DNA: TGTGCCAGCACCCGTCTGGCTAGTTATGGCTACACCTTC
CDR3 protein: CASTRLASYGYTF

J gene: TRBJ1-2
V gene: TRBV7-2
D gene: TRBD1
clone size: -
CDR3 DNA: TGTGCCAGCAGCTTGACAGGGGAGGGCTATGGCTACACCTTC
CDR3 protein: CASSLTGEGYGYTF

J gene: TRBJ1-5
V gene: TRBV19
D gene: -
clone size: -
CDR3 DNA: TGTGCCAGTAGTATCGGACAGCTCCAGCCCCAGCATTTT
CDR3 protein: CASSIGQLQPQHF

J gene: TRBJ2-3
V gene: TRBV2
D gene: TRBD1
clone size: -
CDR3 DNA: TGTGCCAGCAGCGGGACAGGGGGCACAGATACGCAGTATTTT
CDR3 protein: CASSGTGGTDTQYF

J gene: TRBJ2-1
V gene: TRBV7-7
D gene: -
clone size: -
CDR3 DNA: TGTGCTAGCAGCTTAGATACCGGGAGAATCTATGAGCAGTTCTTC
CDR3 protein: CASSLDTGRIYEQFF

J gene: TRBJ2-7
V gene: TRBV13
D gene: TRBD1
clone size: -
CDR3 DNA: TGTGCCAGCAGCTCGACAGGGTCCGAGCAGTACTTC
CDR3 protein: CASSSTGSEQYF

J gene: TRBJ2-7
V gene: TRBV6-5
D gene: -
clone size: -
CDR3 DNA: TGTGCCAGCAGTTACGGGAGCCAGAGGACCGGAGGCGAGCAGTACTTC
CDR3 protein: CASSYGSQRTGGEQYF

J gene: TRBJ1-2
V gene: TRBV27
D gene: -
clone size: -
CDR3 DNA: TGTGCCAGCAGTTTATTTTTCCCCGAAACGGAGTATGGCTACACCTTC
CDR3 protein: CASSLFFPETEYGYTF

J gene: TRBJ2-1
V gene: TRBV7-9
D gene: TRBD2
clone size: -
CDR3 DNA: TGTGCCAGCAGCTTCGTCGCGACTAGCAACAATGAGCAGTTCTTC
CDR3 protein: CASSFVATSNNEQFF

J gene: TRBJ2-7
V gene: TRBV5-1
D gene: -
clone size: -
CDR3 DNA: TGCGCCAGCAGCTTGGAACAGGGAACTACCTACGAGCAGTACTTC
CDR3 protein: CASSLEQGTTYEQYF

J gene: TRBJ2-7
V gene: TRBV4-1
D gene: TRBD1
clone size: -
CDR3 DNA: TGCGCCAGCAGCCATCCCGGGACAGGGTATGAGCAGTACTTC
CDR3 protein: CASSHPGTGYEQYF

J gene: TRBJ1-5
V gene: TRBV27
D gene: TRBD1
clone size: -
CDR3 DNA: TGTGCCAGCAGTTCGACGATCCGGGACAGGTCCAATCAGCCCCAGCATTTT
CDR3 protein: CASSSTIRDRSNQPQHF

J gene: TRBJ1-1
V gene: TRBV10-3
D gene: TRBD1
clone size: once
CDR3 DNA: TGTGCCATCAGCCTTAGTCCCGGGACAGTGAACACTGAAGCTTTCTTT
CDR3 protein: CAISLSPGTVNTEAFF

J gene: TRBJ2-1
V gene: TRBV5-1
D gene: -
clone size: -
CDR3 DNA: TGCGCCAGCAGCTTGGCCGGGGGAGGCGGGAATGAGCAGTTCTTC
CDR3 protein: CASSLAGGGGNEQFF

J gene: TRBJ2-2
V gene: TRBV7-9
D gene: -
clone size: few
CDR3 DNA: TGTGCCAGCAGCTACAGTGGCACCGGGGAGCTGTTTTTT
CDR3 protein: CASSYSGTGELFF

J gene: TRBJ2-7
V gene: TRBV7-7
D gene: TRBD2
clone size: once
CDR3 DNA: TGTGCTAGCAGCGGTGGACTAGCGGGGGACTACGAGCAGTACTTC
CDR3 protein: CASSGGLAGDYEQYF

J gene: TRBJ1-1
V gene: TRBV29-1
D gene: TRBD1
clone size: -
CDR3 DNA: TGCAGCGTTGGTGACAGGGTGAACACTGAAGCTTTCTTT
CDR3 protein: CSVGDRVNTEAFF

J gene: TRBJ2-7
V gene: TRBV25-1
D gene: TRBD2
clone size: medium-sized
CDR3 DNA: TGTGCCAGTATAGCGGGAGGGGGCTCCTACGAGCAGTACTTC
CDR3 protein: CASIAGGGSYEQYF

J gene: TRBJ2-7
V gene: TRBV6-6
D gene: -
clone size: -
CDR3 DNA: TGTGCCAGCAGTTACTCCCAGGGGACCTACGAGCAGTACTTC
CDR3 protein: CASSYSQGTYEQYF

J gene: TRBJ1-1
V gene: TRBV29-1
D gene: -
clone size: -
CDR3 DNA: TGCAGCGTTGAAAATACAGTGAACACTGAAGCTTTCTTT
CDR3 protein: CSVENTVNTEAFF

J gene: TRBJ1-5
V gene: TRBV6-1
D gene: TRBD1
clone size: -
CDR3 DNA: TGTGCCAGCAGTGAAGAGGACAGGGGCTATCAGCCCCAGCATTTT
CDR3 protein: CASSEEDRGYQPQHF

J gene: TRBJ2-2
V gene: TRBV6-4
D gene: -
clone size: -
CDR3 DNA: TGTGCCAACAGTGACCAGAACACCGGGGAGCTGTTTTTT
CDR3 protein: CANSDQNTGELFF

J gene: TRBJ2-7
V gene: TRBV6-5
D gene: TRBD1
clone size: -
CDR3 DNA: TGTGCCAGCAGTACCCGGACAGGTTCCTACGAGCAGTACTTC
CDR3 protein: CASSTRTGSYEQYF

J gene: TRBJ2-3
V gene: TRBV2
D gene: -
clone size: -
CDR3 DNA: TGTGCCAGCAGTGAGGGCACCACAGATACGCAGTATTTT
CDR3 protein: CASSEGTTDTQYF

J gene: TRBJ2-5
V gene: TRBV6-5
D gene: -
clone size: -
CDR3 DNA: TGTGCCAGCAGTTCCCACCAGGAGGGGCAAGAGACCCAGTACTTC
CDR3 protein: CASSSHQEGQETQYF

J gene: TRBJ2-3
V gene: TRBV5-4
D gene: TRBD2
clone size: -
CDR3 DNA: TGTGCCAGCAGCAGGACTAGCGGGAGCACAGATACGCAGTATTTT
CDR3 protein: CASSRTSGSTDTQYF

J gene: TRBJ2-2
V gene: TRBV5-1
D gene: -
clone size: -
CDR3 DNA: TGCGCCAGCAGCTTGACCATTTTACAGGGATCGGGCGGGGAGCTGTTTTTT
CDR3 protein: CASSLTILQGSGGELFF

J gene: TRBJ1-2
V gene: TRBV7-2
D gene: -
clone size: -
CDR3 DNA: TGTGCCAGCAGCCCCCTCGGGATTCAAGACTATGGCTACACCTTC
CDR3 protein: CASSPLGIQDYGYTF

J gene: TRBJ2-4
V gene: TRBV4-2
D gene: TRBD2
clone size: -
CDR3 DNA: TGTGCCAGCAGTACCTATAGCGGGAGCGGGGACATTCAGTACTTC
CDR3 protein: CASSTYSGSGDIQYF

J gene: TRBJ2-2
V gene: TRBV25-1
D gene: -
clone size: -
CDR3 DNA: TGTGCCAGCAGTGGCCTCTTAGCGGATAAGAACACCGGGGAGCTGTTTTTT
CDR3 protein: CASSGLLADKNTGELFF

J gene: TRBJ1-5
V gene: TRBV6-6
D gene: -
clone size: once
CDR3 DNA: TGTGCCAGCACCTTACAGGAGGGTCAGCCCCAGCATTTT
CDR3 protein: CASTLQEGQPQHF

J gene: TRBJ2-5
V gene: TRBV5-4
D gene: -
clone size: few
CDR3 DNA: TGTGCCAGCAGTCCGCAGGGTGGCCAAGAGACCCAGTACTTC
CDR3 protein: CASSPQGGQETQYF

J gene: TRBJ1-1
V gene: TRBV27
D gene: -
clone size: -
CDR3 DNA: TGTGCCAGCAGTTTTCTAGGGGAAGTGGATGAAGCTTTCTTT
CDR3 protein: CASSFLGEVDEAFF

J gene: TRBJ2-7
V gene: TRBV4-1
D gene: TRBD2
clone size: few
CDR3 DNA: TGCGCCAGCAGCCGCGGGAGGGAGTACGAGCAGTACTTC
CDR3 protein: CASSRGREYEQYF

J gene: TRBJ2-1
V gene: TRBV5-1
D gene: TRBD1
clone size: -
CDR3 DNA: TGCGCCAGCTCCGGACAGGGTTACAATGAGCAGTTCTTC
CDR3 protein: CASSGQGYNEQFF